This T cell receptor (beta chain) was profiled in a study of OX40 agonist ivuxolimab in advanced cancers. Study-level results: Both blood CD4+ and CD8+ T cells showed clonal growth by week 6 at 0.1 to 3.0 mg/kg.

The germline V gene has CDR1 SGHDN and CDR2 FVKESK. Trimming stripped 4 bases from V and 3 bases from J, with 12 bases between. This CDR3 has 14 residues. Assay: immunoSEQ multiplex PCR; the TCRdb copy retains only in-frame clones and omits some. The table lists over 15,000 clones, under 90% of them singletons, with about 20% in the top ten. Details on this clone: What it binds is not known.

The rearrangement uses TRBV14 and TRBJ1-1, with D hard to call. The material was CD4+ or CD8+ T cells sorted from blood, obtained in a trial of the OX40 agonist ivuxolimab. This receptor was taken from an adult with an advanced solid tumor such as melanoma, head and neck, liver or kidney cancer. DNA for the CDR3: TGTGCCAGCAGCCGCCTCGCCGCCGACACTGAAGCTTTCTTT. Its protein is CASSRLAADTEAFF.